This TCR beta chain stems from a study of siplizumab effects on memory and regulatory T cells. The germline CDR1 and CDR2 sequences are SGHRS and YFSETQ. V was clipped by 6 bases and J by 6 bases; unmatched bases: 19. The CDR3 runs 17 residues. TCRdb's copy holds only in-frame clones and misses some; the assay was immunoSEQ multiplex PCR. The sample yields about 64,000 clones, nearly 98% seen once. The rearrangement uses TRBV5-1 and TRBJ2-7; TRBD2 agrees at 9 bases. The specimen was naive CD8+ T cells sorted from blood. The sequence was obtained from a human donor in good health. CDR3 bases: TGCGCCAGCATCCGGGGAGGGACTAGCTTTGTAGAACCCGAGCAGTACTTC. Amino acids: CASIRGGTSFVEPEQYF.